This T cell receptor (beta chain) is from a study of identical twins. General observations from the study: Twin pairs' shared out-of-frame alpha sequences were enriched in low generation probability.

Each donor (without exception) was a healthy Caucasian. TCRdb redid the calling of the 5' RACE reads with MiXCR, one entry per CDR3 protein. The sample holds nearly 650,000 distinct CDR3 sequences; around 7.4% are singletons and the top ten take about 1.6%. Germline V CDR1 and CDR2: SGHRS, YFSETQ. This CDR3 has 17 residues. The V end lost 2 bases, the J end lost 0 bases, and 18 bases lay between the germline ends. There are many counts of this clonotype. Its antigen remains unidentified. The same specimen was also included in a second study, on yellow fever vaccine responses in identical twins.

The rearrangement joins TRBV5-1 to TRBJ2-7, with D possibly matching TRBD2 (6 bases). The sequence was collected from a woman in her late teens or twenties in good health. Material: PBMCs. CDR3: CASSFGTALSGSYEQYF. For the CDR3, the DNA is TGCGCCAGCAGCTTCGGGACTGCCTTATCTGGCTCCTACGAGCAGTACTTC.